This T cell receptor beta chain was recovered during a study of blood T cell repertoires in COVID-19. Across the study: Sample material is recorded as cDNA or gDNA derived from T cells, B-cell-depleted T cells, or PBMCs.

Clones were sequenced by immunoSEQ multiplex PCR, and TCRdb holds only the in-frame ones, with some missing. Of almost 200,000 clones in the sample, 89% were seen once. Residents of about two dozen US areas, aged about 18 to 89 years, made up the participants. All recovered Cohort 3 donors got two negative PCRs, got clearance, or saw symptom resolution. This clonotype originated in a woman between 18 and 29 years old who had recovered from COVID-19. Sequencing used PBMCs or T cells enriched from blood (not recorded which).

The CDR3 DNA is TGTGCCAGCAGCTCCGAAGCCTTCTATGGCTACACCTTC. It yields the protein CASSSEAFYGYTF. The chain joins TRBV7-9 to TRBJ1-2; no firm D call. Germline CDR1 reads SEHNR; CDR2 reads FQNEAQ (reference sequence). The CDR3 loop spans 13 amino acids. V was cut by 4 bases and J by 4 bases, with 10 bases left in between.